Below, 5 T cell receptor beta chains from the same sample are listed, as sequenced in a study of T cell responses to AZD1222 COVID-19 vaccine. The table came from immunoSEQ multiplex PCR; TCRdb's copy has only in-frame clones and leaves some out. The repertoire holds under 95,000 clones, roughly 90% seen once, with approximately 1.3% in the top ten. The source material was peripheral blood, sampled 28 days after the second AZD1222 dose. The origin of the receptors is an adult who received the AZD1222 COVID-19 vaccine.

The J gene is TRBJ2-5, the V gene TRBV2, with D perhaps TRBD1 (6 bases). Looked up from germline, CDR1 is SNHLY and CDR2 is FYNNEI. V was clipped by 10 bases and J by 2 bases, with 14 bases between them. This CDR3 is 13 amino acids long. CDR3 region: CATVQGMQETQYF. In DNA form, the CDR3 reads TGTGCCACTGTACAGGGTATGCAAGAGACCCAGTACTTC.

The chain couples TRBV2 to TRBJ1-1; D is undetermined. The CDR3 extends over 13 amino acids. The germline V gene encodes CDR1 SNHLY and CDR2 FYNNEI. V lost 3 bases to trimming and J lost 1 base, with 6 bases between them. The CDR3 sequence: CASSDDGNTEAFF. As DNA, the CDR3 is TGTGCCAGCAGTGATGACGGGAACACTGAAGCTTTCTTT.

This rearrangement joins TRBV4-1 to TRBJ1-2; D might be TRBD1 (5 bases). V was pared by 3 bases and J by 6 bases, with 11 bases between. Germline loops: CDR1 MGHRA, CDR2 YSYEKL. This CDR3 contains 13 residues. The CDR3 reads CASSQEEGDGYTF. The DNA of the CDR3 is TGCGCCAGCAGCCAGGAAGAAGGGGATGGCTACACCTTC.

The rearrangement joins TRBV9 to TRBJ1-3, with D hard to call. The germline V gene has CDR1 SGDLS and CDR2 YYNGEE. This CDR3 spans 14 amino acids. Between the trimmed V and J ends, which lost 0 bases and 2 bases, there was a span of 6 bases. This CDR3 reads CASSVGGTGNTIYF. As DNA, the CDR3 is TGTGCCAGCAGCGTAGGAGGAACTGGAAACACCATATATTTT. Full variable domain (outside the CDR3, taken from reference TRBV9 and TRBJ1-3): DSGVTQTPKHLITATGQRVTLRCSPRSGDLSVYWYQQSLDQGLQFLIQYYNGEERAKGNILERFSAQQFPDLHSELNLSSLELGDSALYFCASSVGGTGNTIYFGEGSWLTVV.

The gene calls are TRBV28 and TRBJ1-6, with D perhaps TRBD1 (5 bases). CDR1 is MDHEN and CDR2 is SYDVKM in the germline V gene. CDR3 size: 14 residues. The V gene lost 4 bases and the J gene lost 9 bases, with 13 bases spanning the gap. Written as DNA, the CDR3 is TGTGCCAGCAGTTGGGACTACTCTGGTTCACCCCTCCACTTT. It specifies CASSWDYSGSPLHF.